This TCR beta chain is from a study of PD-L1 blockade in urothelial cancer. Germline V gene lookup returns CDR1 SEHNR and CDR2 FQNEAQ (reference sequence). This CDR3 spans 15 amino acids. J gave up 7 bases and V 5 bases, and 11 bases lay outside the gene matches. Profiling relied on immunoSEQ multiplex PCR, and the TCRdb table lists in-frame clones only, not all of them. The profile covers around 25,000 clones, with roughly nine tenths appearing a single time and under 3.5% taken by the ten largest. Source: PBMCs, taken around atezolizumab (anti-PD-L1) treatment. The source of this sequence is a man in his fifties with urothelial cancer. The chain couples TRBV7-9 to TRBJ1-3, with TRBD1 matching 7 bases. CDR3: CASSPSLDRLNTIYF. The CDR3 DNA reads as TGTGCCAGCAGCCCGTCTCTGGACAGGTTGAACACCATATATTTT.